These 29 T cell receptor beta chains came from one sample sequenced in a study of T cells expressing NK-cell markers. TCRdb processed the 5' RACE reads again and assigns one entry to each CDR3 protein, with no DNA. The sample shows about 460,000 distinct CDR3 sequences, and about 1.5% sits with its ten largest clones. Sequencing input: blood T cells: a sorted CD56 or NKG2C T cell subset, CD4+ or CD8+ T cells, or bulk PBMC T cells (not recorded which). The origin of the receptors is a woman in her 50s in good health.

V is TRBV29-1 and J is TRBJ2-5; TCRdb indicates TRBD2, and absent DNA this call remains unverified. The germline V gene has CDR1 SQVTM and CDR2 ANQGSEA. The CDR3 extends over 14 amino acids. The CDR3: CSVDHLAGQETQYF.

The CDR3 reads CASSQVASGRGGTGELFF. The rearrangement uses TRBV3-1 and TRBJ2-2; the D call from TCRdb, TRBD2, cannot be confirmed without DNA. Germline lookup yields CDR1 LGHDT and CDR2 YNNKEL (reference sequence). The CDR3 has 18 amino acids.

V usage is TRBV5-5 and J usage is TRBJ2-1; TCRdb's D call, TRBD1, is unchecked because there is no DNA. This CDR3 is 11 amino acids long. Germline CDR1 reads SGHKS; CDR2 reads YYEKEE (reference sequence). The CDR3 is CASVDFPGQFF.

The rearrangement joins TRBV5-5 to TRBJ2-1; with no DNA, the TCRdb D assignment of TRBD1 cannot be verified. The CDR3 runs to 16 residues. Germline CDR1 reads SGHKS; CDR2 reads YYEKEE (reference sequence). CDR3 sequence reads: CASSLGPLAKGSEQFF.

The rearrangement links TRBV5-1 to TRBJ1-2; TCRdb lists TRBD1, though no DNA is available to test this call. CDR1 and CDR2 (germline): SGHRS, YFSETQ. This CDR3 comprises 13 residues. The CDR3 sequence is CASSLVQDGGYTF.

The chain is built from TRBV29-1 and TRBJ2-1; TCRdb selects TRBD2, and the lack of DNA leaves this call unchecked. This CDR3 is 13 amino acids long. Germline V CDR1 and CDR2: SQVTM, ANQGSEA. CDR3 protein: CSVTRLGHGEQFF.

This sequence joins TRBV7-3 and TRBJ1-1; TCRdb's D call of TRBD1 is untestable without DNA. CDR3 size: 14 residues. In germline, CDR1 is SGHTA, CDR2 FQGTGA. This chain's CDR3 is CASRQGALATEAFF.

The chain links TRBV28 to TRBJ1-1; TCRdb gives TRBD1 as the D gene, but with no DNA this cannot be confirmed. The CDR3 covers 13 residues. The germline V gene has CDR1 MDHEN and CDR2 SYDVKM. CDR3 region: CATGDRVLTEAFF. Using reference TRBV28 and TRBJ1-1 for the parts outside the CDR3, the full variable domain is DVKVTQSSRYLVKRTGEKVFLECVQDMDHENMFWYRQDPGLGLRLIYFSYDVKMKEKGDIPEGYSVSREKKERFSLILESASTNQTSMYLCATGDRVLTEAFFGQGTRLTVV.

V is TRBV20-1 and J is TRBJ2-1; lacking DNA, the TRBD2 call made by TCRdb goes unchecked. Per germline, CDR1 DFQATT and CDR2 SNEGSKA (reference sequence). This CDR3 has 17 residues. CDR3 residues: CSVSQWASGSNNNEQFF.

The chain has TRBV11-1 and TRBJ2-1; with no DNA, the TCRdb D assignment of TRBD1 cannot be verified. The CDR3 sequence is 15 residues long. Germline V gene sequence: CDR1 SGHAT, CDR2 FQDESV (reference sequence). CDR3: CASSLFTGPYNEQFF.

The rearrangement joins TRBV28 to TRBJ2-3; TCRdb picks TRBD2, but there is no DNA to check that call. The CDR3 has 15 amino acids. CDR1 is MDHEN, CDR2 SYDVKM, per germline. The CDR3 sequence: CASTSFERETDTQYF.

This chain joins TRBV9 and TRBJ2-5; the D gene TCRdb calls, TRBD2, cannot be checked with no DNA. This CDR3 contains 20 residues. The germline V gene encodes CDR1 SGDLS and CDR2 YYNGEE. The CDR3 sequence: CASSALGRGTGLAGRETQYF.

The V call is TRBV9, the J call TRBJ2-7; with no DNA, the TCRdb D assignment of TRBD1 cannot be verified. The CDR3 consists of 17 residues. Germline V gene data show CDR1 as SGDLS and CDR2 as YYNGEE. The CDR3: CASSPTIGGRTPGEQYF.

J is TRBJ1-2 and V is TRBV5-5; TCRdb's D call of TRBD1 is untestable without DNA. The germline gives CDR1 SGHKS, CDR2 YYEKEE (reference sequence). CDR3 length: 14 residues. The CDR3 is CASSQPGGGYGYTF.

The gene calls are TRBV5-1 and TRBJ2-1. This CDR3 has 13 residues. Germline lookup yields CDR1 SGHRS and CDR2 YFSETQ. CDR3 sequence reads: CASSLPIYNEQFF. The full variable domain, its missing parts supplied by reference TRBV5-1 and TRBJ2-1, is KAGVTQTPRYLIKTRGQQVTLSCSPISGHRSVSWYQQTPGQGLQFLFEYFSETQRNKGNFPGRFSGRQFSNSRSEMNVSTLELGDSALYLCASSLPIYNEQFFGPGTRLTVL.

This chain joins TRBV12-3 or TRBV12-4 and TRBJ2-3. This CDR3 comprises 13 residues. This CDR3 reads CASSLVGSNTQYF.

This chain joins TRBV20-1 and TRBJ1-2; TCRdb's D call of TRBD1 is untestable without DNA. This CDR3 spans 15 amino acids. CDR1 is DFQATT and CDR2 is SNEGSKA in the germline V gene (reference sequence). Here the CDR3 reads CSALIIGQGGSGYTF.

The chain is built from TRBV7-9 and TRBJ2-3. Germline V gives CDR1 SEHNR, CDR2 FQNEAQ (reference sequence). The CDR3 contains 15 residues. CDR3 sequence reads: CASSLRRTSTDTQYF.

The rearrangement joins TRBV6-5 to TRBJ2-1; checking the TCRdb D call of TRBD2 is not possible without DNA. The germline CDR1 and CDR2 sequences are MNHEY and SVGAGI. The CDR3 covers 14 residues. The CDR3 sequence: CASRKGGAINEQFF.

The chain uses TRBV4-1 and TRBJ1-5; TCRdb indicates TRBD1, and absent DNA this call remains unverified. The germline gives CDR1 MGHRA, CDR2 YSYEKL. The CDR3 length is 15 residues. The chain's CDR3 is CASSQGGQGAQPQHF.

This rearrangement joins TRBV24-1 to TRBJ2-1; TCRdb gives TRBD1 as the D gene, but with no DNA this cannot be confirmed. There are 14 residues in the CDR3. The germline CDR1 and CDR2 sequences are KGHDR and SFDVKD. The CDR3 spells CATQGGRTYNEQFF.

Here the CDR3 reads CSASDRGPGRYGYTF. The chain couples TRBV20-1 to TRBJ1-2; absent DNA, TCRdb's TRBD1 call cannot be checked. Germline CDR1 and CDR2: DFQATT and SNEGSKA (reference sequence). There are 15 residues in the CDR3.

V usage is TRBV7-9 and J usage is TRBJ2-6. The germline gives CDR1 SEHNR, CDR2 FQNEAQ (reference sequence). This CDR3 region has 14 residues. CDR3 protein: CASSAVSGANVLTF.

V and J are TRBV12-3 or TRBV12-4 and TRBJ1-5. The CDR3 is made up of 14 amino acids. CDR3 loop: CASSLDGGVGPQHF.

The rearrangement joins TRBV28 to TRBJ1-2; TCRdb names TRBD1, which stays unverified in the absence of DNA. From germline, CDR1 is MDHEN and CDR2 SYDVKM. CDR3 length: 14 residues. CDR3 protein: CASEADRGAYGYTF.

The chain is built from TRBV30 and TRBJ1-2. The CDR3 spans 14 residues. CDR1 and CDR2 (germline): GTSNPN, SVGIG (reference sequence). CDR3 residues: CAWTDLSSRYGYTF.

The V call is TRBV10-3, the J call TRBJ2-7. The germline V gene encodes CDR1 ENHRY and CDR2 SYGVKD. The CDR3 length is 11 residues. The CDR3 sequence is CAIGRDYEQYF.

The chain links TRBV11-2 to TRBJ2-2; TCRdb's D call of TRBD2 is untestable without DNA. The CDR3 consists of 14 residues. CDR1 and CDR2 (germline): SGHAT, FQNNGV. CDR3 sequence: CASRRSGRSGELFF.

The chain recombines TRBV2 with TRBJ2-3; TCRdb selects TRBD2, and the lack of DNA leaves this call unchecked. This CDR3 spans 15 amino acids. The germline V gene has CDR1 SNHLY and CDR2 FYNNEI. This CDR3 reads CASSSIAGEADTQYF.